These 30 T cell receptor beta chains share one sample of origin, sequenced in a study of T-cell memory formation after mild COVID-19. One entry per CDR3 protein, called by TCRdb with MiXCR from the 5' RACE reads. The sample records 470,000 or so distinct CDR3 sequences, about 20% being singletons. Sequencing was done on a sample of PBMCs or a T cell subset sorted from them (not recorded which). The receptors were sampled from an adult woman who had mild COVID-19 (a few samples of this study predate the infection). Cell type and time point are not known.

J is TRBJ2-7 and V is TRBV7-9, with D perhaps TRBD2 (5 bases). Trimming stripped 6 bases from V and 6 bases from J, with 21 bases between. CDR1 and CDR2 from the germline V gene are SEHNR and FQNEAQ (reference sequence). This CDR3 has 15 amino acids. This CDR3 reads CASSRIFEGRGEQYF. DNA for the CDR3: TGTGCCAGCAGTCGTATCTTCGAAGGCCGGGGCGAGCAGTACTTC.

CDR3 bases: TGCGCCAGCAGCTTGGGACTAGCGGGAGCTTACACAGATACGCAGTATTTT. Its translation: CASSLGLAGAYTDTQYF. This chain connects TRBV5-1 to TRBJ2-3, with 12 bases that match TRBD2. This CDR3 comprises 17 residues. The V gene's germline CDR1 is SGHRS and CDR2 YFSETQ. V dropped 0 bases and J dropped 2; count of bases not matched to a gene: 4.

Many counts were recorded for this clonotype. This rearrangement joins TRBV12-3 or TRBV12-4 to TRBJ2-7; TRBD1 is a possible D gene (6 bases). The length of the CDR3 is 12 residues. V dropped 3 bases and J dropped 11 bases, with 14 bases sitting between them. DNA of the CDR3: TGTGCCAGCAGTTTTGTAGGGGGAAAGGAGTACTTC. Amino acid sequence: CASSFVGGKEYF.

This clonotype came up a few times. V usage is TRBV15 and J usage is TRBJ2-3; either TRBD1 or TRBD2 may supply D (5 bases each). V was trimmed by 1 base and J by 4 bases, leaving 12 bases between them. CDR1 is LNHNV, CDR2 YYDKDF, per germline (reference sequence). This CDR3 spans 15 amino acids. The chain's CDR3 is CATSRGGSLADTQYF. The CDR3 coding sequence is TGTGCCACCAGCAGAGGGGGGTCGCTAGCAGATACGCAGTATTTT.

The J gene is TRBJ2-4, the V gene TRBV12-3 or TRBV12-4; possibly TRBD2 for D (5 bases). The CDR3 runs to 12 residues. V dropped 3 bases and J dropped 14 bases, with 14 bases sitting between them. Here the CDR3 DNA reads TGTGCCAGCAGTTTGAGCCCGGGGTCGAAGTACTTC. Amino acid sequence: CASSLSPGSKYF.

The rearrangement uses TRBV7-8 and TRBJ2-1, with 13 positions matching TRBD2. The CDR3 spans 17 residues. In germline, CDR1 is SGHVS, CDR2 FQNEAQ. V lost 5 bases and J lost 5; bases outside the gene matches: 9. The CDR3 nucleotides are TGTGCCAGCAGCCCGACTAGCGGGGGGCCCCTGAACAATGAGCAGTTCTTC. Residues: CASSPTSGGPLNNEQFF.

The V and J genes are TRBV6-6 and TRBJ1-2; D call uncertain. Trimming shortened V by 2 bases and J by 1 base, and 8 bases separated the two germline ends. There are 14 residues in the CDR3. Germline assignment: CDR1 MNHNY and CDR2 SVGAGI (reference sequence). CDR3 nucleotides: TGTGCCAGCAGTTACGCAACCCATAACTATGGCTACACCTTC. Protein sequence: CASSYATHNYGYTF.

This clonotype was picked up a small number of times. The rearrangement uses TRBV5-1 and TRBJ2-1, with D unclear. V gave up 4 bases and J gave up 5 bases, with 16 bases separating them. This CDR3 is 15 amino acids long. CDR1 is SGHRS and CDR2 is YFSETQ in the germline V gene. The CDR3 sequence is CASSPGLQLNNEQFF. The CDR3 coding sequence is TGCGCCAGCAGCCCTGGTCTACAGCTTAACAATGAGCAGTTCTTC. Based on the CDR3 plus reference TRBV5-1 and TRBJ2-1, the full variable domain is KAGVTQTPRYLIKTRGQQVTLSCSPISGHRSVSWYQQTPGQGLQFLFEYFSETQRNKGNFPGRFSGRQFSNSRSEMNVSTLELGDSALYLCASSPGLQLNNEQFFGPGTRLTVL.

The CDR3 is CATSRDRQGTGNTIYF. The CDR3 DNA is TGTGCCACCAGCAGAGATCGACAGGGGACTGGAAACACCATATATTTT. The chain is built from TRBV15 and TRBJ1-3; 8 positions match TRBD1. This CDR3 region has 16 residues. V gave up 0 bases and J gave up 2 bases; unmatched junction bases: 3. Germline CDR1 and CDR2: LNHNV and YYDKDF (reference sequence). The full variable domain, completed using reference TRBV15 and TRBJ1-3, is DAMVIQNPRYQVTQFGKPVTLSCSQTLNHNVMYWYQQKSSQAPKLLFHYYDKDFNNEADTPDNFQSRRPNTSFCFLDIRSPGLGDTAMYLCATSRDRQGTGNTIYFGEGSWLTVV.

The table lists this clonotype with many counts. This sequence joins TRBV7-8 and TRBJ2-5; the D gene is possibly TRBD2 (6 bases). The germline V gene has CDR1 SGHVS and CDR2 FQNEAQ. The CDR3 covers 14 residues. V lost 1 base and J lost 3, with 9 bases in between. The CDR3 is CASSLGLVEETQYF. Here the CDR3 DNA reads TGTGCCAGCAGCTTAGGACTAGTGGAAGAGACCCAGTACTTC.

The CDR3: CASSGGLAGAGDTQYF. The CDR3 DNA is TGTGCCAGCAGTGGAGGACTAGCGGGAGCGGGAGATACGCAGTATTTT. The V and J genes are TRBV6-6 and TRBJ2-3; 13 positions agree with TRBD2. Trimming removed 5 bases from V and 5 bases from J; junction bases left unmatched: 7. The CDR3 sequence is 16 residues long. Germline loops: CDR1 MNHNY, CDR2 SVGAGI (reference sequence).

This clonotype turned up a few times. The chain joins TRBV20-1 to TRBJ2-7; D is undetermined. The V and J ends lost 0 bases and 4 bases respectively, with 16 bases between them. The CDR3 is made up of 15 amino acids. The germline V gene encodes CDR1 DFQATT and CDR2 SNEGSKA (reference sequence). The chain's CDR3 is CSARDGQAWTYEQYF. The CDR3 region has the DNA TGCAGTGCTAGAGACGGGCAGGCCTGGACGTACGAGCAGTACTTC.

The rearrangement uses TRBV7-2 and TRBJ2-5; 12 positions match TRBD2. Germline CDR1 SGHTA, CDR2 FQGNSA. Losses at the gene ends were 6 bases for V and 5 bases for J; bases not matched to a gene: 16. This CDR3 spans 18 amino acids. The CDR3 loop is CASSLRLAGAHRRETQYF. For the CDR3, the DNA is TGTGCCAGCAGTTTAAGACTAGCGGGGGCCCACAGGCGGGAGACCCAGTACTTC.

CDR3 sequence reads: CASSPRGGGHEKLFF. In DNA, the CDR3 is TGTGCCAGCAGTCCACGAGGGGGGGGTCATGAAAAACTGTTTTTT. V is TRBV27 and J is TRBJ1-4; tentative D call: TRBD1 (6 bases). This CDR3 is built from 15 residues. The germline CDR1 and CDR2 sequences are MNHEY and SMNVEV (reference sequence). Between the trimmed V and J ends, which lost 5 bases and 6 bases, there was a span of 16 bases.

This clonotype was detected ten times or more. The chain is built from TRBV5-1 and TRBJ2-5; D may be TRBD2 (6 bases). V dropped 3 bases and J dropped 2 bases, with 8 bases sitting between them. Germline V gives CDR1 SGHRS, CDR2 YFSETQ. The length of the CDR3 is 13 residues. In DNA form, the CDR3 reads TGCGCCAGCAGCTATGGGGGGCAAGAGACCCAGTACTTC. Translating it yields CASSYGGQETQYF.

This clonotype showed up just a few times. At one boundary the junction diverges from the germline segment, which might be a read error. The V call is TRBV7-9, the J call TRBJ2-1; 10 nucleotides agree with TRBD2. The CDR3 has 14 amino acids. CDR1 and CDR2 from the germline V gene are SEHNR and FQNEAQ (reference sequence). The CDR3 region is CASSEPSVSGRPLF. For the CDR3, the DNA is TGTGCCAGCAGCGAGCCCTCGGTTAGCGGGAGGCCGCTCTTC. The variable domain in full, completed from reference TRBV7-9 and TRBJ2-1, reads DTGVSQNPRHKITKRGQNVTFRCDPISEHNRLYWYRQTLGQGPEFLTYFQNEAQLEKSRLLSDRFSAERPKGSFSTLEIQRTEQGDSAMYLCASSEPSVSGRPLFGPGTRLTVL.

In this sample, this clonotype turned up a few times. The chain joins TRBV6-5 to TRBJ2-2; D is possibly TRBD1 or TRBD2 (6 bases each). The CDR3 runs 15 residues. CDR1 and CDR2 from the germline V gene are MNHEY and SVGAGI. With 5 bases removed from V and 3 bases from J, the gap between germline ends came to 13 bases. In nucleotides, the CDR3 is TGTGCCAGCAGTCGGACGGGGGCGGACACCGGGGAGCTGTTTTTT. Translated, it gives CASSRTGADTGELFF.

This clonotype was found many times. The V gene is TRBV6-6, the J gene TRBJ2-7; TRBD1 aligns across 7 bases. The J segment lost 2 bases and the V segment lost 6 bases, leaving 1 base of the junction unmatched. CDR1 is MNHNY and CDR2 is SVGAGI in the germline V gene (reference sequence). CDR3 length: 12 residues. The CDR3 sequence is CASSGTAYEQYF. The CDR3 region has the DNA TGTGCCAGCAGCGGGACAGCCTACGAGCAGTACTTC.

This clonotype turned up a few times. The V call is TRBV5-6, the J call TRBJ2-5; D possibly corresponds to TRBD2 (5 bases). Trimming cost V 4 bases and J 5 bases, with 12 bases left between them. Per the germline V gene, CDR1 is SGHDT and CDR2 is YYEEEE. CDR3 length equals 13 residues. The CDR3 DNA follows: TGTGCCAGCAGCAATCAGGACTGGGAGACCCAGTACTTC. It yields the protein CASSNQDWETQYF. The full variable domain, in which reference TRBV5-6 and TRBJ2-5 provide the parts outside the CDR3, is DAGVTQSPTHLIKTRGQQVTLRCSPKSGHDTVSWYQQALGQGPQFIFQYYEEEERQRGNFPDRFSGHQFPNYSSELNVNALLLGDSALYLCASSNQDWETQYFGPGTRLLVL.

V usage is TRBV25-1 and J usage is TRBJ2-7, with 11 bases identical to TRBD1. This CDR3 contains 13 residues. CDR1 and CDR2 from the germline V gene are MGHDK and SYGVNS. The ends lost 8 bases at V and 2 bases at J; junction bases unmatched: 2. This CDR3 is CASGGQGAYEQYF. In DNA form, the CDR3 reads TGTGCCAGCGGGGGACAGGGGGCCTACGAGCAGTACTTC.

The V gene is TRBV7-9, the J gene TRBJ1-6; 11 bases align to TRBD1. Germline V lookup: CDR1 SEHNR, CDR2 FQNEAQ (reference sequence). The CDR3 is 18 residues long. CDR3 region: CDSLSGQGEPDFNSPLHF. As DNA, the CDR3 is TGTGACTCGCTGTCGGGACAGGGGGAACCCGACTTCAATTCACCCCTCCACTTT. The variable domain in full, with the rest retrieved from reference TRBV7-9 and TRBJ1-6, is DTGVSQNPRHKITKRGQNVTFRCDPISEHNRLYWYRQTLGQGPEFLTYFQNEAQLEKSRLLSDRFSAERPKGSFSTLEIQRTEQGDSAMYLCDSLSGQGEPDFNSPLHFGNGTRLTVT.

The DNA for the CDR3 is TGCAGTGCTAGTCGCCACAGGGTAAACACCGGGGAGCTGTTTTTT. Translation: CSASRHRVNTGELFF. The chain has TRBV20-1 and TRBJ2-2, with D perhaps matching TRBD1 (6 bases). The CDR3 totals 15 residues. The germline V and J ends were trimmed by 3 bases and 2 bases, with 13 bases remaining between them. CDR1 and CDR2 from the germline V gene are DFQATT and SNEGSKA (reference sequence).

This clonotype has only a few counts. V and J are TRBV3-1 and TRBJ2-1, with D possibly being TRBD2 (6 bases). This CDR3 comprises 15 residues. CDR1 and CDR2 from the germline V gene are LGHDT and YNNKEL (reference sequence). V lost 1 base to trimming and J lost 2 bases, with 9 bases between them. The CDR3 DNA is TGTGCCAGCAGCCAAGTGTGGGGGGCCTACAATGAGCAGTTCTTC. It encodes CASSQVWGAYNEQFF.

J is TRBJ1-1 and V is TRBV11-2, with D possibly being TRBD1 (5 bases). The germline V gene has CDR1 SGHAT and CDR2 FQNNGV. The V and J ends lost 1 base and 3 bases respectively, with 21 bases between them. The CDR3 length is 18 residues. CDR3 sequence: CASSLGTAGTLRDTEAFF. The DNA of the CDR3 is TGTGCCAGCAGCTTAGGGACTGCAGGGACCCTTAGGGACACTGAAGCTTTCTTT. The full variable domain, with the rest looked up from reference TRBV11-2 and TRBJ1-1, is EAGVAQSPRYKIIEKRQSVAFWCNPISGHATLYWYQQILGQGPKLLIQFQNNGVVDDSQLPKDRFSAERLKGVDSTLKIQPAKLEDSAVYLCASSLGTAGTLRDTEAFFGQGTRLTVV.

CDR3 DNA sequence: TGTGCCAGCTCACCCGTCCTATTGGCAGAGAGCTCCTACGAGCAGTACTTC. Its protein product is CASSPVLLAESSYEQYF. V and J are TRBV18 and TRBJ2-7; no reliable D call. Germline CDR1 reads KGHSH; CDR2 reads LQKENI. V lost 3 bases and J lost 0, with 18 bases in between. This CDR3 comprises 17 residues.

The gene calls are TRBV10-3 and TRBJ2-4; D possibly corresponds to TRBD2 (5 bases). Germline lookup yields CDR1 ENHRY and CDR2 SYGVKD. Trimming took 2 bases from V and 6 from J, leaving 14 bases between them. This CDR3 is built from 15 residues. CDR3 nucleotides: TGTGCCATCAGTGAGAGCGGCGACCGGACAAACATTCAGTACTTC. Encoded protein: CAISESGDRTNIQYF.

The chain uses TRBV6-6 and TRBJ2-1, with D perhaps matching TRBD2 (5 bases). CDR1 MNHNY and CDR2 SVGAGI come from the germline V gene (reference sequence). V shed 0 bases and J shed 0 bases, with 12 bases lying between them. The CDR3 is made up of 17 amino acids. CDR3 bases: TGTGCCAGCAGTTACTCGTTCCGGGGAAGCTCCTACAATGAGCAGTTCTTC. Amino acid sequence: CASSYSFRGSSYNEQFF.

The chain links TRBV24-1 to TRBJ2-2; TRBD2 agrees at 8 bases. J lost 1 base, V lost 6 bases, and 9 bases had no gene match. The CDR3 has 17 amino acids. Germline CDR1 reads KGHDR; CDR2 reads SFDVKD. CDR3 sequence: CATSNSGSPLNTGELFF. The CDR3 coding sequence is TGTGCCACCAGTAACAGCGGGAGTCCTCTGAACACCGGGGAGCTGTTTTTT.

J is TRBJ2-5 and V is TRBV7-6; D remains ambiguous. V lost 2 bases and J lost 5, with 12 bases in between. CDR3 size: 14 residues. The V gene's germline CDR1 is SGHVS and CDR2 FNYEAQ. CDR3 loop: CASSLKTVLETQYF. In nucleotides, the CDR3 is TGTGCCAGCAGCTTAAAGACGGTCCTTGAGACCCAGTACTTC.

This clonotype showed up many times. CDR3 in DNA: TGCAGCGTTGGGCGACAGGAAAACACCGGGGAGCTGTTTTTT. Translation gives CSVGRQENTGELFF. This chain uses TRBV29-1 with TRBJ2-2; weak D call: TRBD1 (6 bases). The CDR3 contains 14 residues. The germline V gene encodes CDR1 SQVTM and CDR2 ANQGSEA. The germline V and J ends were trimmed by 4 bases and 2 bases, with 11 bases remaining between them.